This T cell receptor beta chain comes out of a study of T-cell memory formation after mild COVID-19. Trimming took 1 base from V and 10 from J; bases not matched to a gene: 11. The CDR3 runs 16 residues. TCRdb processed the 5' RACE reads anew with MiXCR; each CDR3 protein has one entry. Of about 260,000 distinct CDR3 sequences in the sample, around 15% were seen once. This clonotype was seen once. J is TRBJ1-4 and V is TRBV12-3 or TRBV12-4; 8 bases match TRBD1. The sample consisted of PBMCs or a T cell subset sorted from them (not recorded which). The origin of this receptor is a man younger than 30 who had mild COVID-19 (a few samples of this study predate the infection). Cell type and time point are not known. The DNA of the CDR3 is TGTGCCAGCAGTTTAGGGGGGGCAGGGACAGGCACAAAACTGTTTTTT. It encodes CASSLGGAGTGTKLFF.